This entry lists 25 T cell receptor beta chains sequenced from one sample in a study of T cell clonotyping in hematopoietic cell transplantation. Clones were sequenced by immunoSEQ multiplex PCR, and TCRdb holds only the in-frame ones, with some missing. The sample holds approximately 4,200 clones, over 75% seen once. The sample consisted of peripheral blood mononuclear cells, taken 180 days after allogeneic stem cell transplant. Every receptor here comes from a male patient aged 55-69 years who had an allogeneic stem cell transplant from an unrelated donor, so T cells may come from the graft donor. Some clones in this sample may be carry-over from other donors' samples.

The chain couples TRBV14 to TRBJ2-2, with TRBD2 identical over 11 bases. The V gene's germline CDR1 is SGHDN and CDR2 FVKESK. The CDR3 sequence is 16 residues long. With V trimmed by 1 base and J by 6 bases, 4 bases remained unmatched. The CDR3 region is CASSQARTSGPGELFF. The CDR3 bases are TGTGCCAGCAGCCAAGCGAGGACTAGCGGGCCCGGGGAGCTGTTTTTT. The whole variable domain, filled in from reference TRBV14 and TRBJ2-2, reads EAGVTQFPSHSVIEKGQTVTLRCDPISGHDNLYWYRRVMGKEIKFLLHFVKESKQDESGMPNNRFLAERTGGTYSTLKVQPAELEDSGVYFCASSQARTSGPGELFFGEGSRLTVL.

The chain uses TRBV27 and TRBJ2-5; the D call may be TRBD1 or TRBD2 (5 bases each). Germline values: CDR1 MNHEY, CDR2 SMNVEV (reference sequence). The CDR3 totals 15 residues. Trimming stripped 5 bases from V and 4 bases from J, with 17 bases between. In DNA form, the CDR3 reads TGTGCCAGCAGTCCGGGGCTAAAACTGGGAGAGACCCAGTACTTC. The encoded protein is CASSPGLKLGETQYF.

This CDR3 is CASSLEEGGGEETQYF. In nucleotides, the CDR3 is TGTGCCAGCAGTTTGGAGGAGGGAGGGGGGGAAGAGACCCAGTACTTC. This rearrangement joins TRBV28 to TRBJ2-5, with D possibly being TRBD2 (7 bases). The V gene's germline CDR1 is MDHEN and CDR2 SYDVKM. V was clipped by 3 bases and J by 3 bases, with 17 bases between them. The CDR3 spans 16 residues.

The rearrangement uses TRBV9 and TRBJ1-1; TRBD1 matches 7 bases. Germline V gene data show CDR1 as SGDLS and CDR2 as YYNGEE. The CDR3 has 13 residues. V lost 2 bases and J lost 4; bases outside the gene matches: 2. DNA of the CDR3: TGTGCCAGCAGCGTCAAGGGGGCCACTGAAGCTTTCTTT. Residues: CASSVKGATEAFF.

The CDR3 nucleotides read TGCGCCAGCAGCCAAGGCCTTAGTCCCAGACAATCCGGGGAGCTGTTTTTT. It yields the protein CASSQGLSPRQSGELFF. This chain uses TRBV23-1 with TRBJ2-2; no firm D call. TRBV23-1 carries the ORF label, with uncertain function. CDR3 length equals 17 residues. V gave up 6 bases and J gave up 6 bases, with 23 bases separating them.

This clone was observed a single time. In nucleotides, the CDR3 is TGTGCCAGTAGGGGGGGGATTCATGAAAAACTGTTTTTT. Translation: CASRGGIHEKLFF. The chain recombines TRBV19 with TRBJ1-4, with a weak D call TRBD1 (5 bases). Trimming took 6 bases from V and 6 from J, leaving 11 bases between them. The germline V gene encodes CDR1 LNHDA and CDR2 SQIVND (reference sequence). CDR3 size: 13 residues.

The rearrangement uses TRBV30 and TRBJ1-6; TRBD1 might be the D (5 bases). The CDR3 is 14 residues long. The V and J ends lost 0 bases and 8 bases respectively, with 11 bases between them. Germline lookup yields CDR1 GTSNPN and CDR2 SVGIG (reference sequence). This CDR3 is CAWSVWQGDSPLHF. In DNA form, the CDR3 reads TGTGCCTGGAGTGTTTGGCAGGGAGATTCACCCCTCCACTTT.

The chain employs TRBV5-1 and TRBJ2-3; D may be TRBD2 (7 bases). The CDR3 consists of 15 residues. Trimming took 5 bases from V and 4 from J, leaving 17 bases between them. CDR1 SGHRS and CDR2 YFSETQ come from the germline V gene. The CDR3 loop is CASSLDGGRADTQYF. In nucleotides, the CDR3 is TGCGCCAGCAGTCTGGACGGGGGGCGGGCAGATACGCAGTATTTT.

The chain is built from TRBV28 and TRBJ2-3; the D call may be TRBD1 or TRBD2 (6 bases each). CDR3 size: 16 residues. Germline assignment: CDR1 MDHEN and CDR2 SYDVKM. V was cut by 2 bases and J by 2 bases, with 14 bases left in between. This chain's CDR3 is CASSLDIGGTTDTQYF. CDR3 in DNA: TGTGCCAGCAGTTTAGATATCGGGGGCACCACAGATACGCAGTATTTT.

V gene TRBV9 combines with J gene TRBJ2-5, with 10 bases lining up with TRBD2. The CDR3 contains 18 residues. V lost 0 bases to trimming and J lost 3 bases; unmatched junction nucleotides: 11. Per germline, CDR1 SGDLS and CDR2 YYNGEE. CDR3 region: CASSVEALTSGPKETQYF. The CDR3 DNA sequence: TGTGCCAGCAGCGTAGAGGCTCTGACTAGCGGGCCGAAAGAGACCCAGTACTTC.

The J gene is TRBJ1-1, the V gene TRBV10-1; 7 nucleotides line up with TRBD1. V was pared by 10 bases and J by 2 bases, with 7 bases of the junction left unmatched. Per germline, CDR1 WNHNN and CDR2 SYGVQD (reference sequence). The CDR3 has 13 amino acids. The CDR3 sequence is CATRQGRNTEAFF. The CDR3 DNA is TGCGCCACCAGACAGGGACGTAACACTGAAGCTTTCTTT.

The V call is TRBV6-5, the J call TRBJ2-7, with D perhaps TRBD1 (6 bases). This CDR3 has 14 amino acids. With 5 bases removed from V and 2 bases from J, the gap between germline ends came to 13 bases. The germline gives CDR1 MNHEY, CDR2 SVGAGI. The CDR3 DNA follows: TGTGCCAGCAGTGCCCGGGACAAGACCTACGAGCAGTACTTC. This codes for CASSARDKTYEQYF.

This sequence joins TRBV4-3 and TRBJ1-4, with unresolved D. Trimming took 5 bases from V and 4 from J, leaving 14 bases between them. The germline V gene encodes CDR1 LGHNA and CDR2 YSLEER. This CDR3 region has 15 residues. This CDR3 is CASSFDIGDNEKLFF. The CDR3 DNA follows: TGCGCCAGCAGCTTCGACATCGGGGATAATGAAAAACTGTTTTTT.

CDR3 protein: CSAGPGTEAFF. The CDR3 coding sequence is TGCAGTGCGGGGCCGGGCACTGAAGCTTTCTTT. The V and J genes are TRBV20-1 and TRBJ1-1, with D possibly being TRBD1 (5 bases). The CDR3 length is 11 residues. Germline V gene data show CDR1 as DFQATT and CDR2 as SNEGSKA (reference sequence). V dropped 6 bases and J dropped 4 bases, with 9 bases sitting between them.

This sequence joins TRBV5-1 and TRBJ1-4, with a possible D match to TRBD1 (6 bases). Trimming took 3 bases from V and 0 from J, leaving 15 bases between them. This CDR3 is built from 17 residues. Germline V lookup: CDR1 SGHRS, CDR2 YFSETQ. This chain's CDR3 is CASSWDTQHTTNEKLFF. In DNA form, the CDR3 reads TGCGCCAGCAGCTGGGACACCCAGCATACAACTAATGAAAAACTGTTTTTT.

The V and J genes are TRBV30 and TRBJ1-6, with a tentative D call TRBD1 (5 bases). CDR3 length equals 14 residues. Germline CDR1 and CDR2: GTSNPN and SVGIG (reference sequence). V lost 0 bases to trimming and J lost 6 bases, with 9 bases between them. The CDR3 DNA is TGTGCCTGGAGTGTACCGGGGGGTAATTCACCCCTCCACTTT. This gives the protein CAWSVPGGNSPLHF.

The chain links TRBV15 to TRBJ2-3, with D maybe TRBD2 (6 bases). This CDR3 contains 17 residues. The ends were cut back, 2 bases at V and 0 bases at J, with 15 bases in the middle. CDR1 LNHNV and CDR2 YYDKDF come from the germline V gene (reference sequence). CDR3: CATSRRGRDFSTDTQYF. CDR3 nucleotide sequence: TGTGCCACCAGCAGAAGGGGCCGGGACTTTAGCACAGATACGCAGTATTTT. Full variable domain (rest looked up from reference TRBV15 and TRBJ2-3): DAMVIQNPRYQVTQFGKPVTLSCSQTLNHNVMYWYQQKSSQAPKLLFHYYDKDFNNEADTPDNFQSRRPNTSFCFLDIRSPGLGDTAMYLCATSRRGRDFSTDTQYFGPGTRLTVL.

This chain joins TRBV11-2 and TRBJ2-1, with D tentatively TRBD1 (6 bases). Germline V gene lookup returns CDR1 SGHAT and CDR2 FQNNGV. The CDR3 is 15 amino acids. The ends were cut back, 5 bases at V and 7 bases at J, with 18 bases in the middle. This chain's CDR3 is CASSPPVGTRNEQFF. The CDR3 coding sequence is TGTGCCAGCAGCCCACCCGTAGGGACACGTAATGAGCAGTTCTTC.

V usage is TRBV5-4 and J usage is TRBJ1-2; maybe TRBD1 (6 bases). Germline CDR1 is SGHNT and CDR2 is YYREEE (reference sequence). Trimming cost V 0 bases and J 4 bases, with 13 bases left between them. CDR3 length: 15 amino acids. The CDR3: CASSLEQGFLYGYTF. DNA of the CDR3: TGTGCCAGCAGCTTGGAACAGGGTTTTCTCTATGGCTACACCTTC.

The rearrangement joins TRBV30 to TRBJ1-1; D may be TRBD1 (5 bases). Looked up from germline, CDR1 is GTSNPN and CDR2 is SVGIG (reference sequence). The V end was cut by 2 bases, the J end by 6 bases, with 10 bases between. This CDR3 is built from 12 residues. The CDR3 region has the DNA TGTGCCTGGAGTCCAGGGTTCTCTGAAGCTTTCTTT. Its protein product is CAWSPGFSEAFF.

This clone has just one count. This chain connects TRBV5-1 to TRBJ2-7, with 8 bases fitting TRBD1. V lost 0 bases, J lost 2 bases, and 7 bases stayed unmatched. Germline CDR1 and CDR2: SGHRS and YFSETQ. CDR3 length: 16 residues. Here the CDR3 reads CASSLAMDRDPYEQYF. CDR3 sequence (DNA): TGCGCCAGCAGCTTGGCCATGGACAGGGACCCCTACGAGCAGTACTTC.

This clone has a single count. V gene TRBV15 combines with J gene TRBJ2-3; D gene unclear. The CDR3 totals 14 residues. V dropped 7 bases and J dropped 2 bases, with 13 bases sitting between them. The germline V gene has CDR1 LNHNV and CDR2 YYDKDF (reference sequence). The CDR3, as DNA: TGTGCCACCACCGATCATCTAATCACAGATACGCAGTATTTT. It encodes CATTDHLITDTQYF.

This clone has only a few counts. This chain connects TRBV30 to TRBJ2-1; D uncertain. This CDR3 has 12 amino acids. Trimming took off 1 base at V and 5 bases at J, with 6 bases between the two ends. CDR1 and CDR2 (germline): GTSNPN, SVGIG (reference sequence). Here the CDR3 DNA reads TGTGCCTGGAGTGGTTGGGACAATGAGCAGTTCTTC. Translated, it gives CAWSGWDNEQFF.

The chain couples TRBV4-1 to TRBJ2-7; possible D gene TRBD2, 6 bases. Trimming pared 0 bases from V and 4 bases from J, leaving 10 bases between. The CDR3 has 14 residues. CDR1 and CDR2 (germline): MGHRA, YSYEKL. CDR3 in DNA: TGCGCCAGCAGCCAAGACCCGGGGGTTTACGAGCAGTACTTC. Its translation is CASSQDPGVYEQYF.

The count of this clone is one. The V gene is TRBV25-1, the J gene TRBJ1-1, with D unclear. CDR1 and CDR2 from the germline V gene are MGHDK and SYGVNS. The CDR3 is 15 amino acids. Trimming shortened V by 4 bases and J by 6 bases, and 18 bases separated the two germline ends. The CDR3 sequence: CASSGAPYDGPEAFF. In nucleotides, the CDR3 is TGTGCCAGCAGTGGGGCCCCCTACGACGGTCCTGAAGCTTTCTTT.